Following are 21 T cell receptor beta chains from one sample sequenced in a study of T cells in Graves' hyperthyroidism and ophthalmopathy. Researchers took RNA transcripts and amplified the TCR beta CDR3 regions from them. The HTBI primer set was used in a first-round RT-PCR of the TCR CDR3. From the multiplex PCR reads, TCRdb called clonotypes with MiXCR, one entry per CDR3 protein. The sample shows around 190,000 distinct CDR3 sequences, about 15% of them seen only once. The sequencing sample was made of blood. The receptors were gathered from a woman aged 50 to 65 with Graves' hyperthyroidism.

The V gene is TRBV6-5, the J gene TRBJ2-7; 10 nucleotides line up with TRBD1. The CDR3 runs 15 residues. The junction had 8 bases not matched to a gene; V was cut back by 2 bases and J by 7 bases. Per the germline V gene, CDR1 is MNHEY and CDR2 is SVGAGI. The CDR3 loop is CASSYPGQGILEQYF. For the CDR3, the DNA is TGTGCCAGCAGTTACCCGGGACAGGGGATTTTGGAGCAGTACTTC.

This clonotype was seen ten or more times. This CDR3 reads CAISESAGVSEQYF. DNA of the CDR3: TGTGCCATCAGTGAGTCGGCGGGAGTATCCGAGCAGTACTTC. The J gene is TRBJ2-7, the V gene TRBV10-3; 7 nucleotides align to TRBD2. Germline V CDR1 and CDR2: ENHRY, SYGVKD. With V trimmed by 0 bases and J by 6 bases, 5 bases remained unmatched. CDR3 length equals 14 residues.

This clonotype came up a few times. The genes are TRBV7-9 and TRBJ2-4; 7 bases map to TRBD1. V shed 5 bases and J 3 bases; nucleotides not matched to a gene: 7. The CDR3 runs to 15 residues. The germline V gene has CDR1 SEHNR and CDR2 FQNEAQ (reference sequence). CDR3 region: CASSPDGTVKNIQYF. The CDR3 DNA is TGTGCCAGCAGCCCAGACGGGACAGTCAAAAACATTCAGTACTTC.

This clonotype has more than one count but fewer than ten. The CDR3 bases are TGCGCCAGCAGCTTAGAACCGGGACAGGGGGTCAATGAGCAGTTCTTC. Protein: CASSLEPGQGVNEQFF. This rearrangement joins TRBV5-1 to TRBJ2-1; 11 nucleotides match TRBD1. This CDR3 has 16 residues. Germline lookup yields CDR1 SGHRS and CDR2 YFSETQ. V shed 2 bases, J shed 6 bases, and the junction held 7 bases outside the gene matches.

This clonotype was seen many times. The chain recombines TRBV5-1 with TRBJ1-1; 10 bases fit TRBD1. CDR1 and CDR2 from the germline V gene are SGHRS and YFSETQ. V lost 7 bases and J lost 4; bases outside the gene matches: 4. The CDR3 runs 13 residues. The CDR3 protein is CASQTGGGTEAFF. CDR3 sequence (DNA): TGCGCCAGCCAGACAGGGGGCGGCACTGAAGCTTTCTTT.

Only a few counts were recorded for this clonotype. The chain couples TRBV16 to TRBJ1-1; 7 bases map to TRBD1. CDR1 and CDR2 from the germline V gene are KGHSY and FQNENV. CDR3 length: 14 residues. V shed 8 bases, J shed 1 base, and the junction held 7 bases outside the gene matches. CDR3 coding DNA: TGTGCCAGCCTACGGACAGGTGGGAACACTGAAGCTTTCTTT. Residues: CASLRTGGNTEAFF.

This clonotype was seen ten or more times. V gene TRBV28 combines with J gene TRBJ2-1; D possibly corresponds to TRBD1 (6 bases). V was cut by 3 bases and J by 7 bases, with 10 bases left in between. Germline CDR1 is MDHEN and CDR2 is SYDVKM. The CDR3 totals 13 residues. CDR3 residues: CASSFAGENEQFF. The CDR3 coding sequence is TGTGCCAGCAGTTTCGCAGGGGAGAATGAGCAGTTCTTC.

This clonotype was seen ten or more times. V is TRBV10-3 and J is TRBJ2-2, with 11 nucleotides matching TRBD2. The J segment lost 3 bases and the V segment lost 10 bases, leaving 13 bases of the junction unmatched. This CDR3 contains 17 residues. CDR1 is ENHRY, CDR2 SYGVKD, per germline. CDR3 DNA: TGTGCCACCCAGGTCGTTAGCGGGAGGGTCGACACCGGGGAGCTGTTTTTT. This codes for CATQVVSGRVDTGELFF.

This clonotype was found a few times. CDR3 DNA sequence: TGCAGTGCTAGACTCCCAATAGCGAGTGAGACCCAGTACTTC. This encodes CSARLPIASETQYF. The chain couples TRBV20-1 to TRBJ2-5, with a weak D call TRBD2 (5 bases). Trimming removed 2 bases at V and 5 bases at J, with 15 bases between. The CDR3 is 14 residues long. The germline V gene has CDR1 DFQATT and CDR2 SNEGSKA (reference sequence).

A few counts support this clonotype. The genes are TRBV15 and TRBJ1-4; weak D call: TRBD1 (5 bases). With 1 base removed from V and 0 bases from J, the gap between germline ends came to 9 bases. The length of the CDR3 is 16 residues. Germline assignment: CDR1 LNHNV and CDR2 YYDKDF (reference sequence). This chain's CDR3 is CATSRGDRSTNEKLFF. Written as DNA, the CDR3 is TGTGCCACCAGCAGAGGGGACCGGTCAACTAATGAAAAACTGTTTTTT.

The table lists this clonotype with many counts. The V and J genes are TRBV12-3 or TRBV12-4 and TRBJ2-2; tentative D call: TRBD1 (5 bases). V lost 6 bases to trimming and J lost 6 bases, with 23 bases between them. The CDR3 has 17 residues. The CDR3 loop reads CASSPRRLSTESGELFF. For the CDR3, the DNA is TGTGCCAGCAGCCCACGTCGCCTTTCGACAGAATCCGGGGAGCTGTTTTTT.

This clonotype has a count of ten or more. The rearrangement links TRBV6-1 to TRBJ2-7, with TRBD2 identical over 9 bases. The CDR3 loop spans 14 amino acids. V gave up 5 bases and J gave up 3 bases; unmatched junction bases: 5. From germline, CDR1 is MNHNS and CDR2 SASEGT. The CDR3 loop is CASSYGTSHYEQYF. Here the CDR3 DNA reads TGTGCCAGCAGTTACGGGACTAGCCACTACGAGCAGTACTTC.

This clonotype was found many times. The rearrangement joins TRBV27 to TRBJ2-1, with D tentatively TRBD1 or TRBD2 (7 bases each). Trimming left V 7 bases short and J 2 bases short, with 12 bases between. This CDR3 region has 14 residues. CDR1 and CDR2 (germline): MNHEY, SMNVEV (reference sequence). The CDR3 DNA follows: TGTGCCAGCACCCAGGGGGGGGCCTACAATGAGCAGTTCTTC. Translated, it gives CASTQGGAYNEQFF.

This clonotype was seen ten or more times. The J gene is TRBJ1-2, the V gene TRBV29-1, with D hard to call. The CDR3 length is 11 residues. Trimming pared 3 bases from V and 10 bases from J, leaving 12 bases between. CDR1 and CDR2 (germline): SQVTM, ANQGSEA. This CDR3 reads CSVDGVGDYTF. The DNA of the CDR3 is TGCAGCGTTGATGGGGTTGGCGACTACACCTTC.

This clonotype was recorded a few times. The J gene is TRBJ2-1, the V gene TRBV20-1; D possibly corresponds to TRBD1 (6 bases). V dropped 6 bases and J dropped 5 bases, with 17 bases sitting between them. This CDR3 contains 14 residues. The germline V gene encodes CDR1 DFQATT and CDR2 SNEGSKA (reference sequence). CDR3 nucleotide sequence: TGCAGTGCGTTCCCCGGGACAATTAACAATGAGCAGTTCTTC. This gives the protein CSAFPGTINNEQFF.

At least ten counts were recorded for this clonotype. V and J are TRBV27 and TRBJ2-7; 7 bases match TRBD1. V lost 5 bases and J lost 5; bases outside the gene matches: 21. CDR1 and CDR2 (germline): MNHEY, SMNVEV (reference sequence). The CDR3 spans 18 residues. The CDR3 bases are TGTGCCAGCAGTCCGACGCGACCAACGACAGGGTTGTATCACGAGCAGTACTTC. Amino acids: CASSPTRPTTGLYHEQYF.

Ten or more counts support this clonotype. The chain employs TRBV29-1 and TRBJ1-1; 7 positions match TRBD1. The V gene end was trimmed by 4 bases and the J gene end by 2 bases; junction bases not matched to a gene: 7. The CDR3 loop spans 14 amino acids. CDR1 is SQVTM, CDR2 ANQGSEA, per germline. CDR3 DNA: TGCAGCGTTGGGTCTAGACAGGGTAACACTGAAGCTTTCTTT. The encoded protein is CSVGSRQGNTEAFF.

This clonotype was observed at least ten times. This sequence joins TRBV7-3 and TRBJ2-7; D call uncertain. With 3 bases removed from V and 6 bases from J, the gap between germline ends came to 6 bases. The CDR3 is 11 residues long. Germline loops: CDR1 SGHTA, CDR2 FQGTGA. Here the CDR3 DNA reads TGTGCCAGCAGCTTGACACGCGAGCAGTACTTC. Protein product: CASSLTREQYF.

This chain uses TRBV20-1 with TRBJ1-2, with D maybe TRBD1 (5 bases). Germline V gives CDR1 DFQATT, CDR2 SNEGSKA (reference sequence). The CDR3 totals 13 residues. V was pared by 3 bases and J by 5 bases, with 13 bases between. CDR3 sequence: CSARGPGGYGYTF. CDR3 coding DNA: TGCAGTGCTAGGGGTCCCGGGGGTTATGGCTACACCTTC.

This clonotype was seen ten or more times. The chain combines TRBV5-6 with TRBJ1-5; no clear D gene. Germline V CDR1 and CDR2: SGHDT, YYEEEE. Trimming stripped 0 bases from V and 0 bases from J, with 4 bases between. The CDR3 consists of 14 residues. The DNA of the CDR3 is TGTGCCAGCAGCTTGGAGCTTAGCAATCAGCCCCAGCATTTT. Its protein is CASSLELSNQPQHF.

The chain is built from TRBV4-1 and TRBJ2-7; D is uncertain. CDR1 MGHRA and CDR2 YSYEKL come from the germline V gene. V lost 1 base and J 4 bases, leaving 8 bases between the germline ends. This CDR3 is built from 13 residues. In nucleotides, the CDR3 is TGCGCCAGCAGCCAAGGAGAGGAGTACGAGCAGTACTTC. Its protein is CASSQGEEYEQYF.